The 22 T cell receptor beta chains below all came from one sample that was sequenced in a study of T-cell memory formation after mild COVID-19. MiXCR was run by TCRdb on the 5' RACE reads, yielding one entry per CDR3 protein. The data show about 360,000 distinct CDR3 sequences, approximately 15% seen once. Material for sequencing was PBMCs or a T cell subset sorted from them (not recorded which). The receptors stem from a man between 18 and 29 years old who had mild COVID-19 (a few samples of this study predate the infection). Cell type and time point are not known.

This clonotype was found a few times. Relative to the germline gene, one junction end is altered; a read error may explain this. This sequence joins TRBV7-7 and TRBJ2-5, with 7 bases matching TRBD1. CDR1 and CDR2 (germline): SSHAT, FNYEAQ (reference sequence). This CDR3 has 16 residues. The CDR3 spells CASSLASGTAQETQYF. CDR3 DNA sequence: TGTGCTAGCAGCTTAGCTTCCGGGACAGCGCAAGAGACCCAGTACTTC.

This clonotype has a handful of counts. CDR3 nucleotide sequence: TGTGCCAGCAGCATGGACAGGGCCCAGGGAAAACTGTTTTTT. Its protein is CASSMDRAQGKLFF. The chain combines TRBV7-9 with TRBJ1-4; 8 bases fit TRBD1. The CDR3 extends over 14 amino acids. The germline V gene encodes CDR1 SEHNR and CDR2 FQNEAQ (reference sequence). With V trimmed by 5 bases and J by 10 bases, 9 bases remained unmatched.

This clonotype was detected only a few times. This chain links TRBV20-1 with TRBJ1-6; a possible D gene is TRBD1 (6 bases). This CDR3 has 16 residues. Trimming took off 7 bases at V and 7 bases at J, with 23 bases between the two ends. Per the germline V gene, CDR1 is DFQATT and CDR2 is SNEGSKA (reference sequence). The CDR3 nucleotides read TGCAGTGTCAGGGGAGGAGCGGGCCAGATAAATTCACCCCTCCACTTT. Translating it yields CSVRGGAGQINSPLHF.

The chain couples TRBV9 to TRBJ1-5; D call uncertain. The CDR3 sequence is 15 residues long. The germline V gene encodes CDR1 SGDLS and CDR2 YYNGEE. V lost 4 bases and J lost 1, with 12 bases in between. The CDR3 region is CASSPYAGSNQPQHF. DNA for the CDR3: TGTGCCAGCAGCCCCTATGCGGGGAGCAATCAGCCCCAGCATTTT. The full variable domain, its missing parts supplied by reference TRBV9 and TRBJ1-5, is DSGVTQTPKHLITATGQRVTLRCSPRSGDLSVYWYQQSLDQGLQFLIQYYNGEERAKGNILERFSAQQFPDLHSELNLSSLELGDSALYFCASSPYAGSNQPQHFGDGTRLSIL.

The gene calls are TRBV5-1 and TRBJ1-2; possible D gene TRBD1, 5 bases. Trimming cost V 5 bases and J 2 bases, with 22 bases left between them. Germline V lookup: CDR1 SGHRS, CDR2 YFSETQ. CDR3 length: 17 amino acids. CDR3 nucleotide sequence: TGCGCCAGCAGTGTTTCGGGCTCGGGACTAAACAACTATGGCTACACCTTC. It is translated as CASSVSGSGLNNYGYTF.

This chain links TRBV5-6 with TRBJ1-2, with D possibly being TRBD1 (5 bases). CDR1 and CDR2 from the germline V gene are SGHDT and YYEEEE. The ends were cut back, 4 bases at V and 0 bases at J, with 13 bases in the middle. The CDR3 consists of 15 residues. CDR3 DNA: TGTGCCAGCAGCCCCGGGGGGAAAGCTAACTATGGCTACACCTTC. Its translation is CASSPGGKANYGYTF.

The chain is built from TRBV5-5 and TRBJ1-3; D gene ambiguous. The CDR3 runs 15 residues. With 0 bases removed from V and 3 bases from J, the gap between germline ends came to 10 bases. Per the germline V gene, CDR1 is SGHKS and CDR2 is YYEKEE (reference sequence). The CDR3 bases are TGTGCCAGCAGCTTGGGCTCGGCAGTTGGAAACACCATATATTTT. Its translation is CASSLGSAVGNTIYF.

This clonotype was detected once. The genes are TRBV5-1 and TRBJ1-1; 7 nucleotides align to TRBD1. The CDR3 is 15 amino acids. The junction had 9 bases not matched to a gene; V was cut back by 7 bases and J by 0 bases. Germline CDR1 reads SGHRS; CDR2 reads YFSETQ. The CDR3 region is CASAIRGQMNTEAFF. DNA of the CDR3: TGCGCCAGCGCAATTAGGGGACAGATGAACACTGAAGCTTTCTTT.

This clonotype was recorded at least ten times. The gene calls are TRBV5-6 and TRBJ2-3; the D gene is possibly TRBD2 (6 bases). V was pared by 0 bases and J by 6 bases, with 14 bases between. There are 15 residues in the CDR3. Per germline, CDR1 SGHDT and CDR2 YYEEEE. The DNA for the CDR3 is TGTGCCAGCAGCTTGGGGTCAGGGAGGTGGGATACGCAGTATTTT. Its translation: CASSLGSGRWDTQYF. The whole variable domain, remainder taken from reference TRBV5-6 and TRBJ2-3, is DAGVTQSPTHLIKTRGQQVTLRCSPKSGHDTVSWYQQALGQGPQFIFQYYEEEERQRGNFPDRFSGHQFPNYSSELNVNALLLGDSALYLCASSLGSGRWDTQYFGPGTRLTVL.

This clonotype was recorded many times. The chain employs TRBV12-3 or TRBV12-4 and TRBJ1-5; D is perhaps TRBD1 (6 bases). The CDR3 is made up of 16 amino acids. The germline V and J ends were trimmed by 4 bases and 1 base, with 14 bases remaining between them. The CDR3 reads CASSSQGRESNQPQHF. In nucleotides, the CDR3 is TGTGCCAGCAGTTCCCAGGGGAGGGAGAGCAATCAGCCCCAGCATTTT.

This chain joins TRBV4-1 and TRBJ1-5; 7 bases match TRBD1. The CDR3 runs to 16 residues. Germline CDR1 and CDR2: MGHRA and YSYEKL. V dropped 1 base and J dropped 2; count of bases not matched to a gene: 5. CDR3 amino acids: CASSQGETGRNQPQHF. The CDR3 DNA sequence: TGCGCCAGCAGCCAAGGAGAGACAGGGCGCAATCAGCCCCAGCATTTT.

This chain connects TRBV27 to TRBJ1-6; D might be TRBD1 (6 bases). The germline CDR1 and CDR2 sequences are MNHEY and SMNVEV (reference sequence). V lost 4 bases to trimming and J lost 6 bases, with 16 bases between them. The CDR3 runs to 16 residues. CDR3 in amino acids: CASSSLAGARNSPLHF. CDR3 bases: TGTGCCAGCAGTTCCCTGGCAGGGGCGCGTAATTCACCCCTCCACTTT.

The rearrangement joins TRBV4-2 to TRBJ2-5, with D tentatively TRBD1 or TRBD2 (6 bases each). The CDR3 spans 14 residues. Trimming took 2 bases from V and 5 from J, leaving 12 bases between them. Germline-derived CDR1 and CDR2 are LGHNA and YNFKEQ. CDR3 DNA sequence: TGTGCCAGCAGCCAATCGGGGGCTGAGGAGACCCAGTACTTC. Its translation: CASSQSGAEETQYF.

The chain employs TRBV12-3 or TRBV12-4 and TRBJ1-3, with 12 bases matching TRBD1. The CDR3 consists of 16 residues. V shed 6 bases, J shed 9 bases, and the junction held 12 bases outside the gene matches. CDR3 sequence (DNA): TGTGCCAGCAGCCACCGACCGGGACAGGGGGCTTTCACCATATATTTT. Translation: CASSHRPGQGAFTIYF.

This clonotype was observed many times. The chain links TRBV5-1 to TRBJ2-3; the D gene is possibly TRBD1 (6 bases). CDR1 SGHRS and CDR2 YFSETQ come from the germline V gene. The CDR3 length is 14 residues. V was cut by 5 bases and J by 4 bases, with 14 bases left in between. CDR3 in amino acids: CASRTGTPPDTQYF. CDR3 DNA: TGCGCCAGCAGGACCGGGACACCCCCAGATACGCAGTATTTT.

The CDR3 DNA is TGCGCCAGCAGCCGCCCTATCGACAGGCCGAACACCGGGGAGCTGTTTTTT. Amino acids: CASSRPIDRPNTGELFF. The chain recombines TRBV5-1 with TRBJ2-2; D possibly corresponds to TRBD1 (6 bases). The V gene lost 4 bases and the J gene lost 0 bases, with 16 bases spanning the gap. The CDR3 has 17 residues. Germline-derived CDR1 and CDR2 are SGHRS and YFSETQ.

This clonotype was picked up many times. This chain uses TRBV15 with TRBJ2-2, with 7 bases lining up with TRBD1. CDR3 length: 15 residues. After removal of 6 bases from V and 4 bases from J, the junction contained 8 bases not matched to a gene. Looked up from germline, CDR1 is LNHNV and CDR2 is YYDKDF (reference sequence). The CDR3 loop is CATRIQGFPTGELFF. Here the CDR3 DNA reads TGTGCCACCAGAATACAGGGGTTCCCCACCGGGGAGCTGTTTTTT.

The chain has TRBV2 and TRBJ1-4; the D gene is possibly TRBD1 (5 bases). The CDR3 length is 13 residues. V was clipped by 1 base and J by 8 bases, with 8 bases between them. The germline V gene has CDR1 SNHLY and CDR2 FYNNEI. The CDR3 DNA is TGTGCCAGCAGTGAAGATCGGGGGGAAAAACTGTTTTTT. This translates into CASSEDRGEKLFF. Filled out from reference TRBV2 and TRBJ1-4, the complete variable domain reads EPEVTQTPSHQVTQMGQEVILRCVPISNHLYFYWYRQILGQKVEFLVSFYNNEISEKSEIFDDQFSVERPDGSNFTLKIRSTKLEDSAMYFCASSEDRGEKLFFGSGTQLSVL.

A few counts support this clonotype. This sequence joins TRBV3-1 and TRBJ2-5; 7 bases agree with TRBD1. J lost 5 bases, V lost 5 bases, and 8 bases had no gene match. The CDR3 is made up of 14 amino acids. The V gene's germline CDR1 is LGHDT and CDR2 YNNKEL (reference sequence). CDR3 sequence reads: CASSATGTEETQYF. For the CDR3, the DNA is TGTGCCAGCAGCGCGACAGGGACGGAGGAGACCCAGTACTTC.

This clonotype has just a few counts. The chain carries TRBV7-8 and TRBJ1-2; D not resolved. Trimming took off 5 bases at V and 4 bases at J, with 8 bases between the two ends. Looked up from germline, CDR1 is SGHVS and CDR2 is FQNEAQ. The CDR3 is made up of 12 amino acids. DNA for the CDR3: TGTGCCAGCAGCCAGCAGACCTATGGCTACACCTTC. Translation: CASSQQTYGYTF.

The chain recombines TRBV9 with TRBJ1-4; 7 nucleotides agree with TRBD1. From germline, CDR1 is SGDLS and CDR2 YYNGEE. This CDR3 is 14 amino acids long. V lost 4 bases, J lost 5 bases, and 5 bases stayed unmatched. The CDR3 sequence: CASSRTGLNEKLFF. As DNA, the CDR3 is TGTGCCAGCAGCCGGACAGGCTTAAATGAAAAACTGTTTTTT.

Here the CDR3 reads CASSYSLAAWGRTQYF. DNA of the CDR3: TGTGCCAGCAGTTACTCCTTGGCAGCGTGGGGGCGTACGCAGTATTTT. The chain carries TRBV6-5 and TRBJ2-3; a weak D match, TRBD1 (6 bases). V was cut by 0 bases and J by 8 bases, with 18 bases left in between. Germline V gives CDR1 MNHEY, CDR2 SVGAGI. This CDR3 is 16 amino acids long.